This is a list of T cell receptor beta chains from one sample in a study of regulatory and conventional T cells in RAG deficiency. Generated by immunoSEQ multiplex PCR, the TCRdb table keeps only in-frame clones and is missing some. This table holds over 7,000 clones, around 91% found once. The data also belong to a second study, concerning regulatory T cells.

Sequenced material: CD127- CD25+ CD4+ Tregs sorted from blood. The source is a human donor in good health. CDR3s include the opening cysteine and the closing phenylalanine or tryptophan. Fields, in order: J gene, D gene, clone size, V gene, CDR3 protein, CDR3 DNA. The D gene is left open where the match is weak. The size of a clone is reported for some rows only, either as once, few or many, or as a class for expanded clones.

TRBJ2-7 | TRBD2 | . | TRBV7-8 | CASSSMGGFSYEQYF | TGTGCCAGCAGCTCAATGGGGGGGTTCTCCTACGAGCAGTACTTC
TRBJ2-7 | . | . | TRBV7-3 | CASSLSGGSYEQYF | TGTGCCAGCAGCTTATCCGGGGGCTCCTACGAGCAGTACTTC
TRBJ1-6 | . | . | TRBV6-5 | CASTYGGTGSPLHF | TGTGCCAGCACCTACGGGGGAACGGGTTCACCCCTCCACTTT
TRBJ1-2 | TRBD1 | . | TRBV6-5 | CASTPQGANYGYTF | TGTGCCAGCACCCCCCAGGGGGCTAACTATGGCTACACCTTC
TRBJ2-3 | TRBD2 | once | TRBV7-2 | CASSLDGTSGGARQYF | TGTGCCAGCAGCTTAGATGGGACTAGCGGGGGGGCCAGGCAGTATTTT
TRBJ2-3 | TRBD1 | . | TRBV11-2 | CASSLASYRGSTDTQYF | TGTGCCAGCAGCTTGGCCTCCTACAGGGGTAGCACAGATACGCAGTATTTT
TRBJ1-2 | TRBD1 | . | TRBV4-1 | CASRQILNRGVGGGYTF | TGCGCCAGCAGACAAATCCTCAACAGGGGCGTTGGCGGTGGCTACACCTTC
TRBJ1-6 | TRBD1 | once | TRBV6-5 | CASSRDRGVPPLHF | TGTGCCAGCAGCCGAGACAGGGGGGTCCCACCCCTCCACTTT
TRBJ1-5 | . | . | TRBV5-4 | CASSLRWVYSNQPQHF | TGTGCCAGCAGCCTGCGGTGGGTGTATAGCAATCAGCCCCAGCATTTT
TRBJ1-1 | . | . | TRBV18 | CASSQVTANTEAFF | TGTGCCAGCTCACAGGTGACAGCAAACACTGAAGCTTTCTTT
TRBJ2-2 | . | . | TRBV9 | CASSVDLRGNTGELFF | TGTGCCAGCAGCGTAGACCTTAGGGGGAACACCGGGGAGCTGTTTTTT
TRBJ1-2 | TRBD1 | . | TRBV6-1 | CASSAGQGASYGYTF | TGTGCCAGCAGTGCCGGACAGGGGGCTAGCTATGGCTACACCTTC
TRBJ1-1 | TRBD1 | . | TRBV7-9 | CASSAAGTVNTEAFF | TGTGCCAGCAGCGCAGCCGGGACAGTTAACACTGAAGCTTTCTTT
TRBJ1-3 | . | . | TRBV5-5 | CASSLGVSAGNTIYF | TGTGCCAGCAGCTTGGGAGTATCTGCTGGAAACACCATATATTTT
TRBJ2-5 | . | . | TRBV9 | CASSATGFQETQYF | TGTGCCAGCAGCGCGACAGGATTTCAAGAGACCCAGTACTTC
TRBJ2-7 | TRBD2 | . | TRBV7-9 | CASSLSVAGVYEQYF | TGTGCCAGCAGCTTATCGGTAGCGGGGGTCTACGAGCAGTACTTC
TRBJ1-4 | TRBD1 | . | TRBV9 | CASSTDRGWFTNEKLFF | TGTGCCAGCAGCACCGACAGGGGATGGTTTACTAATGAAAAACTGTTTTTT
TRBJ2-3 | TRBD2 | . | TRBV9 | CASSVTSGAVVDTQYF | TGTGCCAGCAGCGTAACTAGCGGGGCCGTCGTAGATACGCAGTATTTT
TRBJ1-1 | . | once | TRBV29-1 | CSGGGMNTEAFF | TGCAGCGGAGGGGGAATGAACACTGAAGCTTTCTTT
TRBJ2-3 | . | once | TRBV28 | CASGARPDTQYF | TGTGCCAGCGGGGCGAGGCCAGATACGCAGTATTTT
TRBJ2-3 | . | . | TRBV27 | CASSKREKAHSTDTQYF | TGTGCCAGCAGTAAGAGGGAGAAAGCACATAGCACAGATACGCAGTATTTT
TRBJ1-2 | . | . | TRBV7-8 | CASMEGWSVGYTF | TGTGCCAGCATGGAGGGCTGGTCGGTCGGCTACACCTTC
TRBJ1-2 | . | . | TRBV18 | CASSPTTSRYYGYTF | TGTGCCAGCTCACCGACTACGAGCAGGTACTATGGCTACACCTTC
TRBJ1-2 | . | . | TRBV7-8 | CASSTHPPGWDGYTF | TGTGCCAGCAGCACCCACCCTCCGGGGTGGGATGGCTACACCTTC
TRBJ1-3 | . | . | TRBV5-1 | CASSPGNSGNTIYF | TGCGCCAGCAGCCCAGGTAACTCTGGAAACACCATATATTTT
TRBJ2-2 | TRBD1 | . | TRBV5-1 | CASIVRSGGPGELFF | TGCGCCAGCATCGTGAGGTCAGGGGGCCCCGGGGAGCTGTTTTTT
TRBJ1-2 | . | . | TRBV5-6 | CASSSHRGSFNYGYTF | TGTGCCAGCAGCTCCCACCGGGGATCCTTCAACTATGGCTACACCTTC
TRBJ2-3 | TRBD2 | once | TRBV11-2 | CASSLAGGPDTQYF | TGTGCCAGCAGCTTAGCGGGGGGGCCCGATACGCAGTATTTT
TRBJ1-1 | . | . | TRBV7-2 | CASSFQGPLTEAFF | TGTGCCAGCAGCTTTCAGGGTCCCCTCACTGAAGCTTTCTTT
TRBJ2-7 | TRBD1 | . | TRBV28 | CAAAGAPGTAYEQYF | TGTGCCGCGGCCGGTGCTCCTGGGACAGCCTACGAGCAGTACTTC
TRBJ2-7 | TRBD1 | . | TRBV27 | CASSRAGQGPYEQYF | TGTGCCAGCAGTCGGGCGGGACAGGGACCCTACGAGCAGTACTTC
TRBJ1-1 | TRBD1 | . | TRBV4-1 | CASRLTDRGHMNTEAFF | TGCGCCAGCAGACTAACAGACAGGGGTCACATGAACACTGAAGCTTTCTTT
TRBJ2-3 | . | . | TRBV27 | CASSPRDFVSTDTQYF | TGTGCCAGCAGTCCTCGGGACTTCGTGAGCACAGATACGCAGTATTTT